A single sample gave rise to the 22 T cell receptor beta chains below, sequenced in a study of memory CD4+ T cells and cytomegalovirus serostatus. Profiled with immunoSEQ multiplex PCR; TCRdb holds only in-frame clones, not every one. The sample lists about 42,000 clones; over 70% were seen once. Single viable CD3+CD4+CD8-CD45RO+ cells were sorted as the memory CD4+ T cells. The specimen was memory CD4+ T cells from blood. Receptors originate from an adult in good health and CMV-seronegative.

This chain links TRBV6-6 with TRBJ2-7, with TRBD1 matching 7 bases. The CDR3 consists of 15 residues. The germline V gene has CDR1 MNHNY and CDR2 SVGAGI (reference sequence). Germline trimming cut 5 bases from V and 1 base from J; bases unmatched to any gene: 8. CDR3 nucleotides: TGTGCCAGCAGTCCTCGAGGGACAGCATCCTACGAGCAGTACTTC. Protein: CASSPRGTASYEQYF.

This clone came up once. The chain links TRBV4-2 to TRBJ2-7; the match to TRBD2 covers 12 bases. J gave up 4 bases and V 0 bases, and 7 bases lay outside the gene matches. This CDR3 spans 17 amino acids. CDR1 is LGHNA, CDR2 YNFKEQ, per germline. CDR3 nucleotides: TGTGCCAGCAGCCAAGACCTAACTAGCGGGGGGTCGTACGAGCAGTACTTC. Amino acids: CASSQDLTSGGSYEQYF.

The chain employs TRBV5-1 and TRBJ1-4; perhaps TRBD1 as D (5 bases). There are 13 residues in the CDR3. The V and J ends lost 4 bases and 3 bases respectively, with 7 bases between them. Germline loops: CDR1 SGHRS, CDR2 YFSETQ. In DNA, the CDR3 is TGCGCCAGCAGCCCGGGACCTAATGAAAAACTGTTTTTT. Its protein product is CASSPGPNEKLFF.

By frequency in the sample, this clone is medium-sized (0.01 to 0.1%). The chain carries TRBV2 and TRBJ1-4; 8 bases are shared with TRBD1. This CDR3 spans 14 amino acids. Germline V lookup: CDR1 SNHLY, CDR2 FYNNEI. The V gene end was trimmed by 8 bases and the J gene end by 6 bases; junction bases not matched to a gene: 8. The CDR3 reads CASGRGRVDEKLFF. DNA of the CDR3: TGTGCCAGCGGCAGGGGGCGAGTCGATGAAAAACTGTTTTTT. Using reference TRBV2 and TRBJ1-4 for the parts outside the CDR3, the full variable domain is EPEVTQTPSHQVTQMGQEVILRCVPISNHLYFYWYRQILGQKVEFLVSFYNNEISEKSEIFDDQFSVERPDGSNFTLKIRSTKLEDSAMYFCASGRGRVDEKLFFGSGTQLSVL.

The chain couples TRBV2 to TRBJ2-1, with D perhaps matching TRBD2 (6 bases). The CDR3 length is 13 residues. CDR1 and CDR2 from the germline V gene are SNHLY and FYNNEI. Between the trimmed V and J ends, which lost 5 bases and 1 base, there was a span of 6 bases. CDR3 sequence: CASSRESYNEQFF. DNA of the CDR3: TGTGCCAGCAGTCGGGAGTCCTACAATGAGCAGTTCTTC.

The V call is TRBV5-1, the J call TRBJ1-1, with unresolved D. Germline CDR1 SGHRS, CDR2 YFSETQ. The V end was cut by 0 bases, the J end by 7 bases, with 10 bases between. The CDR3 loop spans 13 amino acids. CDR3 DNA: TGCGCCAGCAGCTTGGCCGGCCAGAATGAAGCTTTCTTT. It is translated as CASSLAGQNEAFF.

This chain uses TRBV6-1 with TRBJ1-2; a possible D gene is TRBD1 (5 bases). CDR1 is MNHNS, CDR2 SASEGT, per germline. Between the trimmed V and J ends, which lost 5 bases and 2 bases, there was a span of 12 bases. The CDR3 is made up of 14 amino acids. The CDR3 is CASSPTWGNYGYTF. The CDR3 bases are TGTGCCAGCAGTCCTACCTGGGGGAACTATGGCTACACCTTC.

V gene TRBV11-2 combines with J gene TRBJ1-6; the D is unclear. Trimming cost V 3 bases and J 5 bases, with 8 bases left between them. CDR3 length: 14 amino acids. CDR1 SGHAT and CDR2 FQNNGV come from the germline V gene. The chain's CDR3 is CASSLWTDNSPLHF. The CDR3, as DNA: TGTGCCAGCAGCTTGTGGACGGATAATTCACCCCTCCACTTT.

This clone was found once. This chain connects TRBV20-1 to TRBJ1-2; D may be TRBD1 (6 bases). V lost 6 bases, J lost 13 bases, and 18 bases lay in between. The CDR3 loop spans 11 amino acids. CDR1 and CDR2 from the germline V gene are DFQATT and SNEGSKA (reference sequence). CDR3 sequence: CSAPFGGGGTF. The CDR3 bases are TGCAGTGCCCCCTTCGGAGGGGGGGGCACCTTC.

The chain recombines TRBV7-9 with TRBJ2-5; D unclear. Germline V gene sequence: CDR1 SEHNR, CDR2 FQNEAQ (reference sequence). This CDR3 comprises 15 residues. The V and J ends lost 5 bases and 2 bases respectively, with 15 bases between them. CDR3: CASSPPARLQETQYF. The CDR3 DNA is TGTGCCAGCAGCCCCCCCGCACGGTTACAAGAGACCCAGTACTTC.

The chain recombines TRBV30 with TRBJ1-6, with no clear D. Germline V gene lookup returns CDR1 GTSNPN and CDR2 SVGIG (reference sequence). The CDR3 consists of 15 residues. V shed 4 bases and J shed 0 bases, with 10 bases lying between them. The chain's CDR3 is CAWKERSSYNSPLHF. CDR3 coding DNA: TGTGCCTGGAAAGAACGGAGCTCCTATAATTCACCCCTCCACTTT.

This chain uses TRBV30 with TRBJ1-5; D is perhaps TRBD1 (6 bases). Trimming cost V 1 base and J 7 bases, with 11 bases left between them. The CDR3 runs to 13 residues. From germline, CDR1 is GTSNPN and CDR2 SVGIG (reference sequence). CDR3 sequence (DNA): TGTGCCTGGAGTGCCGGGGGCCGGCAGCCCCAGCATTTT. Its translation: CAWSAGGRQPQHF.

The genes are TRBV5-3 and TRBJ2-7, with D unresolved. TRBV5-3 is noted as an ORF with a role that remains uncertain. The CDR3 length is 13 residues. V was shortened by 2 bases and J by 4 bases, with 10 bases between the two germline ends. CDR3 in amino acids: CARSFEPVYEQYF. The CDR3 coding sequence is TGTGCCAGAAGCTTCGAACCGGTTTACGAGCAGTACTTC.

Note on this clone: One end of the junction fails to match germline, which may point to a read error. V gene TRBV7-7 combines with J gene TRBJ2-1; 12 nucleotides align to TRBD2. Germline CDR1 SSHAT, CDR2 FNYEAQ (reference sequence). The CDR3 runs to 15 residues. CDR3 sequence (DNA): TGTGCTAGCAGCTTAGGACTAGCGGGGAACGAGGAGCAGTTCTTC. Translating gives CASSLGLAGNEEQFF.

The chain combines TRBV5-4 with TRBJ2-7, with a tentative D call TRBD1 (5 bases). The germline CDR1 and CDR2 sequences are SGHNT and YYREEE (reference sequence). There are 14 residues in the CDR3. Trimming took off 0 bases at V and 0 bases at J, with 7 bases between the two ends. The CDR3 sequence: CASSLGTYSYEQYF. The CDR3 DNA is TGTGCCAGCAGCTTGGGGACATACTCCTACGAGCAGTACTTC. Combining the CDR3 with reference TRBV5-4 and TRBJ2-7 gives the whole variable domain ETGVTQSPTHLIKTRGQQVTLRCSSQSGHNTVSWYQQALGQGPQFIFQYYREEENGRGNFPPRFSGLQFPNYSSELNVNALELDDSALYLCASSLGTYSYEQYFGPGTRLTVT.

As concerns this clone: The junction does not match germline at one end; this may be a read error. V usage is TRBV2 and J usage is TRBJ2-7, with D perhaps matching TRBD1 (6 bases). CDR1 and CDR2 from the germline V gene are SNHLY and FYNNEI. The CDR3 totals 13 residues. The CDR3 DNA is TGTGCCAGCAGCGAAGACAGGTTTGACGAGCAGTACTTC. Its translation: CASSEDRFDEQYF.

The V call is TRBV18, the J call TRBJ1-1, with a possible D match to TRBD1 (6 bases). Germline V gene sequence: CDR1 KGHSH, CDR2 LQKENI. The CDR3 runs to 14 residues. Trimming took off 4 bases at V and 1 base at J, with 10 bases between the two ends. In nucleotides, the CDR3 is TGTGCCAGCTCACAGGTGGGGGCGAACACTGAAGCTTTCTTT. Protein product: CASSQVGANTEAFF.

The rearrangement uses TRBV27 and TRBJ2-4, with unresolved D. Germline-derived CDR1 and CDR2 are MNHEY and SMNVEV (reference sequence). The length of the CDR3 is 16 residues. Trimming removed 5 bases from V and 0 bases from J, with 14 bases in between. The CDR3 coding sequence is TGTGCCAGCAGTCCCGTATGGGCACTAGCCAAAAACATTCAGTACTTC. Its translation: CASSPVWALAKNIQYF.

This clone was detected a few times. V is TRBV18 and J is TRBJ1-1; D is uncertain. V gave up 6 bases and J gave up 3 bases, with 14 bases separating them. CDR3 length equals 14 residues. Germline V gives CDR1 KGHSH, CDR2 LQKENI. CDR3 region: CASSYHVGYTEAFF. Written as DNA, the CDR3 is TGTGCCAGCTCGTACCACGTAGGGTACACTGAAGCTTTCTTT.

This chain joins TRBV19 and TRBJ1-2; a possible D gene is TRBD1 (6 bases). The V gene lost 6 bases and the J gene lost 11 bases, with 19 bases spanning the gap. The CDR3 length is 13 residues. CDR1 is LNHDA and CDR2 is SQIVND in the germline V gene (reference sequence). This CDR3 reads CASSPRDTVLYTF. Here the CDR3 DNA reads TGTGCCAGTAGCCCACGGGACACAGTGCTGTACACCTTC.

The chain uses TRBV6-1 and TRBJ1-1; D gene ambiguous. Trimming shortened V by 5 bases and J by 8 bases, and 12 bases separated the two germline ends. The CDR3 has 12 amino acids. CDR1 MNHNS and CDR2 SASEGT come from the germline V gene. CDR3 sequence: CASSFKTGEAFF. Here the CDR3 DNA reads TGTGCCAGCAGTTTTAAGACGGGCGAAGCTTTCTTT.

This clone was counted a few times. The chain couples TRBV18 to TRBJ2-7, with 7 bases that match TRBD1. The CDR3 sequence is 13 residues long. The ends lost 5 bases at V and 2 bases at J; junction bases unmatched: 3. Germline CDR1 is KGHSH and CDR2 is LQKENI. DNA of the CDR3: TGTGCCAGCTCAAGGGGGCTAGCCTACGAGCAGTACTTC. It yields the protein CASSRGLAYEQYF.